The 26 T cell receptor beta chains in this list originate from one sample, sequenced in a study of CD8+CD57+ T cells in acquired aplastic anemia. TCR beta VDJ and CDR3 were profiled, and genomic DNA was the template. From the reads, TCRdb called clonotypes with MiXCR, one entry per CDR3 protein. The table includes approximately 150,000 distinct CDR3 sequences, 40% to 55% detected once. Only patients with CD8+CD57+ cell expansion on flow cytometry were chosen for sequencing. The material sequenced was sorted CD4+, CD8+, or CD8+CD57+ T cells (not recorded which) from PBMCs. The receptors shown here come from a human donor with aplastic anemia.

The CDR3 here is CSVDSSGGSYEQYV. The DNA for the CDR3 is TGCAGCGTTGATAGCTCCGGTGGGTCCTACGAGCAGTACGTC. The chain carries TRBV29-1 and TRBJ2-7; unclear D gene. Per the germline V gene, CDR1 is SQVTM and CDR2 is ANQGSEA. The CDR3 totals 14 residues. V shed 3 bases and J shed 1 base, with 13 bases lying between them.

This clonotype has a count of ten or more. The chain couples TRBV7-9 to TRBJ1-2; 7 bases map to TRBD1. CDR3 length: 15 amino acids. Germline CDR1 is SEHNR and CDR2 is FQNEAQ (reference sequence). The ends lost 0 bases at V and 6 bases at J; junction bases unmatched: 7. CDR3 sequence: CASSLALGTVDGYTF. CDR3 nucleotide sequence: TGTGCCAGCAGCTTAGCTTTAGGGACAGTAGATGGCTACACCTTC. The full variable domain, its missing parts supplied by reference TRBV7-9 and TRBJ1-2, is DTGVSQNPRHKITKRGQNVTFRCDPISEHNRLYWYRQTLGQGPEFLTYFQNEAQLEKSRLLSDRFSAERPKGSFSTLEIQRTEQGDSAMYLCASSLALGTVDGYTFGSGTRLTVV.

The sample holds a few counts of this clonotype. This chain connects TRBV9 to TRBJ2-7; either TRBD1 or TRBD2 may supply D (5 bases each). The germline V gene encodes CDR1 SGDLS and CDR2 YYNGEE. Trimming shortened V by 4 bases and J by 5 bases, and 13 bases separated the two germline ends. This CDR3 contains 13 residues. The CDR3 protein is CASSPRRDDEQYF. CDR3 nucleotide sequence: TGTGCCAGCAGCCCGAGACGGGACGACGAGCAGTACTTC.

CDR3 sequence reads: CASSLQQDTEAFF. Here the CDR3 DNA reads TGTGCCAGCAGCTTACAACAGGACACTGAAGCTTTCTTT. The chain uses TRBV7-2 and TRBJ1-1; perhaps TRBD1 as D (5 bases). The CDR3 runs 13 residues. Per germline, CDR1 SGHTA and CDR2 FQGNSA. Trimming stripped 2 bases from V and 3 bases from J, with 7 bases between.

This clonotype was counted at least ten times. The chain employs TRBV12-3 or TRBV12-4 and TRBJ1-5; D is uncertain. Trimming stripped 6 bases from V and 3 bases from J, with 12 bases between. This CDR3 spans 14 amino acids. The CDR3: CASSPGRDNQPQHF. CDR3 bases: TGTGCCAGCAGCCCCGGACGGGACAATCAGCCCCAGCATTTT.

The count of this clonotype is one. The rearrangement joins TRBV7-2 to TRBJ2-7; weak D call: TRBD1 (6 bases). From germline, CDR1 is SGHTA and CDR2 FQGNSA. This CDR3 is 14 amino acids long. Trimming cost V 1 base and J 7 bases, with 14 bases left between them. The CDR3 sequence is CASSLDAGVSEQYV. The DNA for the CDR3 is TGTGCCAGCAGCTTAGATGCAGGGGTGAGTGAGCAGTACGTC.

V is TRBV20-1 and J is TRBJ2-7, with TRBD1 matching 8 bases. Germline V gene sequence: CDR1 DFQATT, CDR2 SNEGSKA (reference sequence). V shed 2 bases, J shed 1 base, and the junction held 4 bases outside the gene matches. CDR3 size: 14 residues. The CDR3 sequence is CSARPGTGSYEQYF. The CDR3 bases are TGCAGTGCTAGACCCGGGACAGGATCCTACGAGCAGTACTTC.

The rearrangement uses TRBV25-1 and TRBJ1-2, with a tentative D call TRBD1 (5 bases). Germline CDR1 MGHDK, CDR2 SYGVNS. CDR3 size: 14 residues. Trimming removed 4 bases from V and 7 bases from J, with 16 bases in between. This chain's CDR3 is CASSGIGGIPGYTF. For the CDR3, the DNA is TGTGCCAGCAGTGGAATTGGGGGGATCCCTGGCTACACCTTC.

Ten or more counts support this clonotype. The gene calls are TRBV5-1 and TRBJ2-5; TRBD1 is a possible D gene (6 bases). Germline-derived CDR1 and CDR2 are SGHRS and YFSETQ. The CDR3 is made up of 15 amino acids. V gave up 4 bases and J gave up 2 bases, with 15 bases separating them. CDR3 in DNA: TGCGCCAGCAGCCCCCAACAGGGCGCACAAGAGACCCAGTACTTC. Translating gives CASSPQQGAQETQYF.

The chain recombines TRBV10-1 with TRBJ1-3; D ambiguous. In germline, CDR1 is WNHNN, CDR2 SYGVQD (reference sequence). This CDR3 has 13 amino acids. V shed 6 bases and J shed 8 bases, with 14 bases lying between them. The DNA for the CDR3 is TGCGCCAGCAGGAGGTCTGATGGGGACACCATATATTTT. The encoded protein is CASRRSDGDTIYF.

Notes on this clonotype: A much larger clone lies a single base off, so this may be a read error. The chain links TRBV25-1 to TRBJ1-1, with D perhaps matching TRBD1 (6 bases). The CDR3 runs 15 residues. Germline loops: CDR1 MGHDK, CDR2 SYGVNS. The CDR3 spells CASSIQGQPNTGAFF. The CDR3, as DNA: TGTGCCAGCAGTATCCAAGGACAGCCCAACACTGGAGCTTTCTTT.

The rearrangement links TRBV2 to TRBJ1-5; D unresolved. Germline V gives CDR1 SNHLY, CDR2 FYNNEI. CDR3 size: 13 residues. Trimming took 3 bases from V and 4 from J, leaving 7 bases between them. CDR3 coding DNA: TGTGCCAGCAGTGACAGGAATAATCAGCCCCAGCATTTT. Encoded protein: CASSDRNNQPQHF.

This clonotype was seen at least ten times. The CDR3 DNA is TGTGCCAGTCGTGGCGGGCCCACCTTAGATGAGCAGTTCTTC. It encodes CASRGGPTLDEQFF. The chain carries TRBV19 and TRBJ2-1; a possible D gene is TRBD2 (5 bases). CDR1 LNHDA and CDR2 SQIVND come from the germline V gene (reference sequence). CDR3 size: 14 residues. The V end lost 8 bases, the J end lost 8 bases, and 19 bases lay between the germline ends. Complete variable domain (other parts from reference TRBV19 and TRBJ2-1): DGGITQSPKYLFRKEGQNVTLSCEQNLNHDAMYWYRQDPGQGLRLIYYSQIVNDFQKGDIAEGYSVSREKKESFPLTVTSAQKNPTAFYLCASRGGPTLDEQFFGPGTRLTVL.

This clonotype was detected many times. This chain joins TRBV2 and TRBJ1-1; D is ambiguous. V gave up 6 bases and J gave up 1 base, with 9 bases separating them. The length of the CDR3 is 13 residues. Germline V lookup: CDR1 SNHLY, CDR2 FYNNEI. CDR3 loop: CASRGGRNTEAFF. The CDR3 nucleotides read TGTGCCAGCAGGGGAGGAAGGAACACTGAAGCTTTCTTT. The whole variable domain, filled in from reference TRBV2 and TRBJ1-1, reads EPEVTQTPSHQVTQMGQEVILRCVPISNHLYFYWYRQILGQKVEFLVSFYNNEISEKSEIFDDQFSVERPDGSNFTLKIRSTKLEDSAMYFCASRGGRNTEAFFGQGTRLTVV.

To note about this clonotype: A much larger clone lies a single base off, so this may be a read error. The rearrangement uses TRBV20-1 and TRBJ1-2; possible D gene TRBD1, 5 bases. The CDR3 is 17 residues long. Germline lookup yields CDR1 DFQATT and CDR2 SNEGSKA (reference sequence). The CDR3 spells CSARVGVREGRRLGYAF. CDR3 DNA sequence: TGCAGTGCTAGGGTCGGTGTCAGGGAAGGCCGTAGGTTAGGCTACGCCTTC.

The CDR3 DNA follows: TGTGCCAGCAGCCCCGGGACAGGGGGTCGGCCGGAGCAGTACTTC. As protein: CASSPGTGGRPEQYF. This rearrangement joins TRBV6-2 or TRBV6-3 to TRBJ2-7; 11 nucleotides match TRBD1. The CDR3 length is 15 residues. CDR1 is MNHEY, CDR2 SVGEGT, per germline. V shed 6 bases, J shed 7 bases, and the junction held 11 bases outside the gene matches.

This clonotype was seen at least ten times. Written as DNA, the CDR3 is TGTGCCAGCAGTTCCCTCCTTGGGTCCGGGGAGCTGTTTTTT. Its protein is CASSSLLGSGELFF. The J gene is TRBJ2-2, the V gene TRBV12-3 or TRBV12-4; D not resolved. The ends were cut back, 4 bases at V and 6 bases at J, with 12 bases in the middle. This CDR3 has 14 amino acids.

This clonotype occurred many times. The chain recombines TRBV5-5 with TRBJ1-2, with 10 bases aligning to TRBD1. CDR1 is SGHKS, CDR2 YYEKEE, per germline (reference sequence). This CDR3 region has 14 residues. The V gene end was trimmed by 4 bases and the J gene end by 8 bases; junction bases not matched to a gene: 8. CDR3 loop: CASSLDRGLGGYTF. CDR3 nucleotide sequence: TGTGCCAGCAGCCTCGACAGGGGGCTGGGGGGCTACACCTTC.

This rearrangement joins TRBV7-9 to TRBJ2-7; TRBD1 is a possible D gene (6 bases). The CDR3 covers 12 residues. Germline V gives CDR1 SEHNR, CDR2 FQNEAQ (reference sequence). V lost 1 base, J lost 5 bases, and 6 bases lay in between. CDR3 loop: CASSLDRDEQYF. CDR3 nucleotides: TGTGCCAGCAGCTTAGACAGGGACGAGCAGTACTTC.

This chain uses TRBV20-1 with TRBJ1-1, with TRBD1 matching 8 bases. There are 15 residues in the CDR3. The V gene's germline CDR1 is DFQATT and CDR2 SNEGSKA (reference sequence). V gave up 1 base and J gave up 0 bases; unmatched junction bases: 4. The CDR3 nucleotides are TGCAGTGCTAGAGTACAGGGGGGTATGAACACTGAAGCTTTCTTT. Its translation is CSARVQGGMNTEAFF.

CDR3 amino acids: CAWTGTSSSYNSPLHF. The CDR3, as DNA: TGTGCCTGGACGGGGACATCGAGCTCCTATAATTCACCCCTCCACTTT. The rearrangement joins TRBV30 to TRBJ1-6, with TRBD1 as a possible D gene (6 bases). This CDR3 is 16 amino acids long. V shed 4 bases and J shed 0 bases, with 13 bases lying between them. Germline CDR1 and CDR2: GTSNPN and SVGIG (reference sequence).

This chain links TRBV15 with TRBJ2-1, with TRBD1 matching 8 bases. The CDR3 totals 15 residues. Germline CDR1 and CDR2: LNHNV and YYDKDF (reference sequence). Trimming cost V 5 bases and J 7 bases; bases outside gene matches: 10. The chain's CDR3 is CATSGRQGFVNEQFF. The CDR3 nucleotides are TGTGCCACCAGCGGCCGACAGGGGTTTGTAAATGAGCAGTTCTTC. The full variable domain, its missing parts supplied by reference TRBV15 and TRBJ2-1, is DAMVIQNPRYQVTQFGKPVTLSCSQTLNHNVMYWYQQKSSQAPKLLFHYYDKDFNNEADTPDNFQSRRPNTSFCFLDIRSPGLGDTAMYLCATSGRQGFVNEQFFGPGTRLTVL.

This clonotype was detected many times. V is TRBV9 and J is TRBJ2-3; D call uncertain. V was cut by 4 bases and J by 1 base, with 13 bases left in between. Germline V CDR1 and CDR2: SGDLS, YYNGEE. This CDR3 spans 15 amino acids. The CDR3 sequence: CASSPLRAGTDTQYF. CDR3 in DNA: TGTGCCAGCAGCCCCTTGCGAGCCGGCACAGATACGCAGTATTTT. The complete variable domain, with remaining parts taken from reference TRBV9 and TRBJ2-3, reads DSGVTQTPKHLITATGQRVTLRCSPRSGDLSVYWYQQSLDQGLQFLIQYYNGEERAKGNILERFSAQQFPDLHSELNLSSLELGDSALYFCASSPLRAGTDTQYFGPGTRLTVL.

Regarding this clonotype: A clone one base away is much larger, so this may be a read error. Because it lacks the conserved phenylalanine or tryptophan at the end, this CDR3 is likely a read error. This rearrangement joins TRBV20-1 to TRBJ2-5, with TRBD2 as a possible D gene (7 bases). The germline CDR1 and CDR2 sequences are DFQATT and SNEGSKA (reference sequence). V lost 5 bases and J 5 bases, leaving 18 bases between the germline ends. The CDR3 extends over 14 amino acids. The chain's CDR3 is CSAQLVGGLETQYL. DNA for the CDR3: TGCAGTGCTCAACTTGTGGGGGGGCTTGAGACCCAGTACCTC.

The CDR3 DNA sequence: TGTGCCAGCAGCCAAGCTAGTGTCGGGACTAGCCGGACGTCTAGGATTCAGTACTTC. It specifies CASSQASVGTSRTSRIQYF. The chain links TRBV14 to TRBJ2-4; 9 bases align to TRBD2. Looked up from germline, CDR1 is SGHDN and CDR2 is FVKESK. The CDR3 has 19 residues. J lost 10 bases, V lost 1 base, and 20 bases had no gene match.

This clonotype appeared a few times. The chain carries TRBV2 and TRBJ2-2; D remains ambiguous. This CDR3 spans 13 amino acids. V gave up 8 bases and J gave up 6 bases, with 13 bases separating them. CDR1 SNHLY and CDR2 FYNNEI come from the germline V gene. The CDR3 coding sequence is TGTGCCAGCTCACCACTTATAGCCGGGGAGCTGTTTTTT. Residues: CASSPLIAGELFF.